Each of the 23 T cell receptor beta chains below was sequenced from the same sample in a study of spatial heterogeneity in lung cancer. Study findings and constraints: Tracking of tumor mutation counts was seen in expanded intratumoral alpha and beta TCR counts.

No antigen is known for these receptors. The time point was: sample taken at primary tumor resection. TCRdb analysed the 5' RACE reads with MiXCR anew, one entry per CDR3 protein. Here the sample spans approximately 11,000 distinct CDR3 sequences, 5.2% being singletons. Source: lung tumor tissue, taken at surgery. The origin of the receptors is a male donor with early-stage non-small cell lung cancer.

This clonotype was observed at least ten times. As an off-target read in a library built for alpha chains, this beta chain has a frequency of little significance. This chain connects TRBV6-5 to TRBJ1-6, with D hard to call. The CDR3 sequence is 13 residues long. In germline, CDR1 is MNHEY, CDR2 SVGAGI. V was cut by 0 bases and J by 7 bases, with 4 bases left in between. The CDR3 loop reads CASSYSQNSPLHF. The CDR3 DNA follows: TGTGCCAGCAGTTACTCGCAAAATTCACCCCTCCACTTT.

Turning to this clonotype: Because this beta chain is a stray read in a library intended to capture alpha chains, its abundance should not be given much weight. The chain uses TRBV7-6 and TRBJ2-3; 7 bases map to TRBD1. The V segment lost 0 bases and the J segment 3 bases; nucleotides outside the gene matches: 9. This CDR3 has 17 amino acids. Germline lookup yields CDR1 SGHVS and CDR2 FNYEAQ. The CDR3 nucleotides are TGTGCCAGCAGCTTAGCGCACAGGGGAGTCCAAACAGATACGCAGTATTTT. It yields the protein CASSLAHRGVQTDTQYF.

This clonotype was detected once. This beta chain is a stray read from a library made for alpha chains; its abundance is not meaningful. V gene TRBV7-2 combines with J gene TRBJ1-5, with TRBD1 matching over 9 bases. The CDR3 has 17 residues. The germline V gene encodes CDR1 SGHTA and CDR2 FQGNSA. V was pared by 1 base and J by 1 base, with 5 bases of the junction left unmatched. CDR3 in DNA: TGTGCCAGCAGCTTAGGGCCGGGACAGGGCAGCAATCAGCCCCAGCATTTT. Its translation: CASSLGPGQGSNQPQHF.

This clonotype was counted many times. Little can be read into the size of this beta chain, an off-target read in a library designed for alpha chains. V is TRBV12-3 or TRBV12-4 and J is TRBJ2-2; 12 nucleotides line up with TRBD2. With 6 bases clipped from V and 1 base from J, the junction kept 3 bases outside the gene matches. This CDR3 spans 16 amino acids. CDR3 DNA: TGTGCCAGCAGAGAACTAGCGGGGGGGAACACCGGGGAGCTGTTTTTT. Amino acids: CASRELAGGNTGELFF.

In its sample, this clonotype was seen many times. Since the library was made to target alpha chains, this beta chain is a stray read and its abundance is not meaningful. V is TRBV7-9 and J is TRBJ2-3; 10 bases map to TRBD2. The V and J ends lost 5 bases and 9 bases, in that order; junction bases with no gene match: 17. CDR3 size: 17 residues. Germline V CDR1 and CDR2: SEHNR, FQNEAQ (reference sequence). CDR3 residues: CASSHTRLAGVVGTQYF. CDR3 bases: TGTGCCAGCAGCCATACCCGTCTAGCGGGAGTGGTAGGCACGCAGTATTTT. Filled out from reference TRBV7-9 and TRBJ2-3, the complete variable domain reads DTGVSQNPRHKITKRGQNVTFRCDPISEHNRLYWYRQTLGQGPEFLTYFQNEAQLEKSRLLSDRFSAERPKGSFSTLEIQRTEQGDSAMYLCASSHTRLAGVVGTQYFGPGTRLTVL.

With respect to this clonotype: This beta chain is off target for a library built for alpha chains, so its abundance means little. CDR3 sequence (DNA): TGCAGTGCTAGCCACGCGGTGTCCGGGACAGCTTTAGCCAAAAACATTCAGTACTTC. Its translation: CSASHAVSGTALAKNIQYF. The genes are TRBV20-1 and TRBJ2-4, with 7 bases aligning to TRBD1. CDR1 and CDR2 (germline): DFQATT, SNEGSKA (reference sequence). This CDR3 has 19 amino acids. V shed 3 bases and J 0 bases; nucleotides not matched to a gene: 17.

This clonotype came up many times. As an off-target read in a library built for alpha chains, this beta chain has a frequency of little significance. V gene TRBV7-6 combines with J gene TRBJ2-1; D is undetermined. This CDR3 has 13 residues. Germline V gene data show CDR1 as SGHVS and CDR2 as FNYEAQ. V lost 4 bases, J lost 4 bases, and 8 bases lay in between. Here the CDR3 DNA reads TGTGCCAGCAGCTCCCAGACGTACAATGAGCAGTTCTTC. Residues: CASSSQTYNEQFF.

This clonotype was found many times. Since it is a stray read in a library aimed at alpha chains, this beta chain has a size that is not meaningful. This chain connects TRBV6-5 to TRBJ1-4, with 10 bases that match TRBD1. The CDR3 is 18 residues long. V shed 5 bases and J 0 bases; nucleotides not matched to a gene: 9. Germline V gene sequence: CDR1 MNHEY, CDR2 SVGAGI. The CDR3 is CASSVRDRGYATNEKLFF. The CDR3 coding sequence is TGTGCCAGCAGTGTCCGGGACAGGGGATACGCAACTAATGAAAAACTGTTTTTT.

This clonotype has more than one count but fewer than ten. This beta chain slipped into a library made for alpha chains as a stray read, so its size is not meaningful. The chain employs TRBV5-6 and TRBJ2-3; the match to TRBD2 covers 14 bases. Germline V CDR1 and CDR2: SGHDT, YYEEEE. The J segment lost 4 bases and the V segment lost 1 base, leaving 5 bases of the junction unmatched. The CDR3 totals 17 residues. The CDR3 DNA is TGTGCCAGCAGCTTGCCGGGACTAGCGGGAGAGTCAGATACGCAGTATTTT. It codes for CASSLPGLAGESDTQYF. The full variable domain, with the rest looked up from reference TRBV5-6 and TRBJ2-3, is DAGVTQSPTHLIKTRGQQVTLRCSPKSGHDTVSWYQQALGQGPQFIFQYYEEEERQRGNFPDRFSGHQFPNYSSELNVNALLLGDSALYLCASSLPGLAGESDTQYFGPGTRLTVL.

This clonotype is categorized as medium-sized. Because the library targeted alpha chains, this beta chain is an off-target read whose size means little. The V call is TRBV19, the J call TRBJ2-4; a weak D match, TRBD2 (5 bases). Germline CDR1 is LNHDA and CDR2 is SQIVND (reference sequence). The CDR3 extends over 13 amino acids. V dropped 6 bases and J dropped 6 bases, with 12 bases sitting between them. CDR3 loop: CASSPEEVNIQYF. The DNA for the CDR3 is TGTGCCAGTAGCCCTGAGGAGGTAAACATTCAGTACTTC.

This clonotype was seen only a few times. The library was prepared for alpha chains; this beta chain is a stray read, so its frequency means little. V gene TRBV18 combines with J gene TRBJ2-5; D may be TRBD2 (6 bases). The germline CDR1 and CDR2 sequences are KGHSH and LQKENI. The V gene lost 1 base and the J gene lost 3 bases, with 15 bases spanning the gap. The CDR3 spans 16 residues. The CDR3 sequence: CASSPLLASSKETQYF. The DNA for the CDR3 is TGTGCCAGCTCACCACTCCTAGCGAGTTCTAAAGAGACCCAGTACTTC.

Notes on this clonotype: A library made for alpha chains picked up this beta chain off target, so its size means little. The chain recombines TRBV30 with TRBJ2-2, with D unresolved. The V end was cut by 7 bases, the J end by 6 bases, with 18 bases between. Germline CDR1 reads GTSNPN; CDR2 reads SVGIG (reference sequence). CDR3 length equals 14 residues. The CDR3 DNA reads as TGTGCCTTAAAACCCATGTGGTGGGCCGGGGAGCTGTTTTTT. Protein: CALKPMWWAGELFF.

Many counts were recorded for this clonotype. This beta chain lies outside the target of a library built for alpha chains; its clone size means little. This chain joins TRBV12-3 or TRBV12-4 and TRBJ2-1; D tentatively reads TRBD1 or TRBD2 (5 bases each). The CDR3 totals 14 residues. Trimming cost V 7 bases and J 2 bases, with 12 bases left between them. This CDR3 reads CASTGTATYNEQFF. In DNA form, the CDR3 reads TGTGCCAGCACTGGGACGGCTACCTACAATGAGCAGTTCTTC.

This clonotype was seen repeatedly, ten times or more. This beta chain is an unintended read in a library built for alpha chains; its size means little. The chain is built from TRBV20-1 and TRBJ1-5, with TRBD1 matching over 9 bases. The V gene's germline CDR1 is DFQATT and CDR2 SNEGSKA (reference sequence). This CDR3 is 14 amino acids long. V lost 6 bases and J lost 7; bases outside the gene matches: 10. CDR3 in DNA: TGCAGTGCCCATAGGGGGACAGGGAAACAGCCCCAGCATTTT. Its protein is CSAHRGTGKQPQHF.

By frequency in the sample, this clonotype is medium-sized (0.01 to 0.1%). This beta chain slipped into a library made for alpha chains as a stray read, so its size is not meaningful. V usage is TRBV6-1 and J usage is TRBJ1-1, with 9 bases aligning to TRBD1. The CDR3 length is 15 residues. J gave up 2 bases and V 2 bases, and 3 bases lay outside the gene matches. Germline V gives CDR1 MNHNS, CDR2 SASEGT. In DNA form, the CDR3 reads TGTGCCAGCAGTGAAACAGGGGGCGAAAACACTGAAGCTTTCTTT. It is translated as CASSETGGENTEAFF.

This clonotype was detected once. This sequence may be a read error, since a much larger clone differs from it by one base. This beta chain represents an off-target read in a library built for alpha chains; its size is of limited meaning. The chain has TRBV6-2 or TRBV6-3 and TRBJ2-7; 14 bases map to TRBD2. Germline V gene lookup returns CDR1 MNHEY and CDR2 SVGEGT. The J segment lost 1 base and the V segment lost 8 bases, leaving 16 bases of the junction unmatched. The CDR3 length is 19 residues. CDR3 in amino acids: CASGVTSGTSGRVSYEQYF. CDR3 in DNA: TGTGCCAGCGGCGTAACATCCGGGACTAGCGGGAGAGTGTCCTACGAGCAGTACTTC.

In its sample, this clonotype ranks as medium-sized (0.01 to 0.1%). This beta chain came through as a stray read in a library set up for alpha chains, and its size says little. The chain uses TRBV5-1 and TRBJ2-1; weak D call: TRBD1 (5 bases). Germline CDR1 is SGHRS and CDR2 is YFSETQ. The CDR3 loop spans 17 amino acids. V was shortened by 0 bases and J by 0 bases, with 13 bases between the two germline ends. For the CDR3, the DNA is TGCGCCAGCAGCTTGGTTTTAGGGGCAGGCTCCTACAATGAGCAGTTCTTC. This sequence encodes CASSLVLGAGSYNEQFF.

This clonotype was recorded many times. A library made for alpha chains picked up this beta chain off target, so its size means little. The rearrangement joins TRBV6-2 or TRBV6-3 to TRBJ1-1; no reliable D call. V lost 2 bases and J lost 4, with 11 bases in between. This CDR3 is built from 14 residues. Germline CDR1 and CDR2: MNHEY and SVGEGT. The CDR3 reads CASSYGSIGTEAFF. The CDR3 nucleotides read TGTGCCAGCAGTTACGGGTCAATTGGCACTGAAGCTTTCTTT.

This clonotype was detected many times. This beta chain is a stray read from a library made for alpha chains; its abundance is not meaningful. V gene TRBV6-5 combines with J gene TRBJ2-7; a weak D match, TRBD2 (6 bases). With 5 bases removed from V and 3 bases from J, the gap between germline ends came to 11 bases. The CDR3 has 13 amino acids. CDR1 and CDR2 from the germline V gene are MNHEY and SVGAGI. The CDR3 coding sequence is TGTGCCAGCAGTCTCGTCGGGAGCTACGAGCAGTACTTC. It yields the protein CASSLVGSYEQYF.

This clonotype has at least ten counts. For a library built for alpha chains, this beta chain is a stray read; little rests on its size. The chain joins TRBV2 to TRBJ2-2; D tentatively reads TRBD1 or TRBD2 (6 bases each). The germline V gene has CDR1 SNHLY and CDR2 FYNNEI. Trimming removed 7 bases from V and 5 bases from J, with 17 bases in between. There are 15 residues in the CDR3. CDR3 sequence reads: CASTYRDSTTGELFF. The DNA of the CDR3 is TGTGCCAGCACCTACAGGGACTCAACTACCGGGGAGCTGTTTTTT.

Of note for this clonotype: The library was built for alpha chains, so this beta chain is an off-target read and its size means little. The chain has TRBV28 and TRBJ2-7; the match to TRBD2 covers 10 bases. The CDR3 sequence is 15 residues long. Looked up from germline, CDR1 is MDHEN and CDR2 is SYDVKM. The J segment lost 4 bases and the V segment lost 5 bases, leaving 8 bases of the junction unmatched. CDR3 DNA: TGTGCCAGCAGTCTGGCGACTAGCGGGTCTTACGAGCAGTACTTC. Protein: CASSLATSGSYEQYF.

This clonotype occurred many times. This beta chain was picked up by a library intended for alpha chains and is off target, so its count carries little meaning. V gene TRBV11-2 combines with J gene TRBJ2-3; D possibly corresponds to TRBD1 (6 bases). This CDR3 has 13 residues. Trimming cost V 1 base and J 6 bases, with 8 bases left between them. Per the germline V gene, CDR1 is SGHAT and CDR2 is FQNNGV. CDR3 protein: CASSLVTGDTQYF. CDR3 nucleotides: TGTGCCAGCAGCTTAGTTACAGGGGATACGCAGTATTTT. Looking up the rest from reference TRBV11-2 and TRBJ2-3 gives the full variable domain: EAGVAQSPRYKIIEKRQSVAFWCNPISGHATLYWYQQILGQGPKLLIQFQNNGVVDDSQLPKDRFSAERLKGVDSTLKIQPAKLEDSAVYLCASSLVTGDTQYFGPGTRLTVL.

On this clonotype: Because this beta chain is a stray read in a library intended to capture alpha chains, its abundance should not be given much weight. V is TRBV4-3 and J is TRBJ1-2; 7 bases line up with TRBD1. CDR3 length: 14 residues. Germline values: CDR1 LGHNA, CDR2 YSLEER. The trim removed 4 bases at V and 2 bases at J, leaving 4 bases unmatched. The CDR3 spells CASSLETGNYGYTF. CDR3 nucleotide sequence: TGCGCCAGCAGCCTAGAGACAGGGAACTATGGCTACACCTTC.